Presented here are 14 T cell receptor beta chains from one specimen sequenced in a study of cytomegalovirus exposure and HLA in healthy donors. PCR was performed using 60 Vbeta and 13 Jbeta primers. TCRdb's table, derived via immunoSEQ multiplex PCR, lists solely in-frame clones and lacks some. The sample consists of about 100,000 clones, roughly 80% of them appearing once. The specimen was PBMCs. The source of these receptors is a woman between 40 and 55 years old in good health and CMV-seronegative.

V is TRBV18 and J is TRBJ2-5, with D uncertain. This CDR3 has 13 amino acids. Germline V CDR1 and CDR2: KGHSH, LQKENI. V lost 3 bases to trimming and J lost 2 bases, with 7 bases between them. The CDR3 here is CASSPVLQETQYF. As DNA, the CDR3 is TGTGCCAGCTCACCCGTTCTACAAGAGACCCAGTACTTC.

The chain recombines TRBV19 with TRBJ2-7; 7 bases fit TRBD1. CDR1 is LNHDA and CDR2 is SQIVND in the germline V gene (reference sequence). The CDR3 runs to 14 residues. The trim removed 5 bases at V and 5 bases at J, leaving 9 bases unmatched. Here the CDR3 DNA reads TGTGCCAGTAGTCCGTACAGGGGTAGGCACGAGCAGTACTTC. It codes for CASSPYRGRHEQYF.

The genes are TRBV7-9 and TRBJ1-4, with no clear D. From germline, CDR1 is SEHNR and CDR2 FQNEAQ (reference sequence). CDR3 length: 16 residues. V was clipped by 5 bases and J by 4 bases, with 17 bases between them. CDR3 sequence: CASSPPLGTNNEKLFF. The CDR3 coding sequence is TGTGCCAGCAGCCCCCCGCTAGGAACTAATAATGAAAAACTGTTTTTT.

The chain is built from TRBV5-4 and TRBJ2-5, with 15 bases matching TRBD2. Germline V CDR1 and CDR2: SGHNT, YYREEE (reference sequence). J lost 4 bases, V lost 3 bases, and 10 bases had no gene match. The CDR3 contains 18 residues. The chain's CDR3 is CASSYRTSGRALGETQYF. CDR3 nucleotide sequence: TGTGCCAGCAGCTACAGGACTAGCGGGAGGGCCCTCGGAGAGACCCAGTACTTC.

V usage is TRBV7-2 and J usage is TRBJ2-5, with D perhaps TRBD1 (5 bases). Per the germline V gene, CDR1 is SGHTA and CDR2 is FQGNSA. The CDR3 loop spans 14 amino acids. Trimming cost V 5 bases and J 2 bases, with 12 bases left between them. This CDR3 reads CASSLRQRQETQYF. The CDR3 nucleotides are TGTGCCAGCAGCCTGCGACAGAGACAAGAGACCCAGTACTTC.

The chain joins TRBV6-5 to TRBJ2-2; 7 bases line up with TRBD1. Germline CDR1 reads MNHEY; CDR2 reads SVGAGI. The CDR3 is 15 residues long. Trimming removed 5 bases from V and 6 bases from J; junction bases left unmatched: 9. CDR3 DNA sequence: TGTGCCAGCAGTCCAGAGACAGGGCTAGCCGGGGAGCTGTTTTTT. Translated: CASSPETGLAGELFF.

The chain carries TRBV9 and TRBJ2-1; D not certain. Germline CDR1 reads SGDLS; CDR2 reads YYNGEE. With 0 bases removed from V and 8 bases from J, the gap between germline ends came to 6 bases. The CDR3 has 12 residues. The CDR3, as DNA: TGTGCCAGCAGCGTAGATGTAGATGAGCAGTTCTTC. Protein product: CASSVDVDEQFF.

This clone was counted only a few times. This chain uses TRBV28 with TRBJ2-5, with 7 positions matching TRBD1. This CDR3 is built from 16 residues. Germline V gene data show CDR1 as MDHEN and CDR2 as SYDVKM. Unmatched junction bases numbered 20, after V lost 11 bases and J lost 5 bases. The CDR3 DNA sequence: TGTGCCTCACAACCCAGGACAGGTCTTGGGCAGGAGACCCAGTACTTC. Residues: CASQPRTGLGQETQYF. Using reference TRBV28 and TRBJ2-5 for the parts outside the CDR3, the full variable domain is DVKVTQSSRYLVKRTGEKVFLECVQDMDHENMFWYRQDPGLGLRLIYFSYDVKMKEKGDIPEGYSVSREKKERFSLILESASTNQTSMYLCASQPRTGLGQETQYFGPGTRLLVL.

The chain joins TRBV5-1 to TRBJ1-2, with 7 bases that match TRBD1. The CDR3 runs to 15 residues. After removal of 0 bases from V and 6 bases from J, the junction contained 8 bases not matched to a gene. The germline gives CDR1 SGHRS, CDR2 YFSETQ. The chain's CDR3 is CASSLVSSGGHGYTF. In DNA form, the CDR3 reads TGCGCCAGCAGCTTGGTTTCATCAGGGGGTCATGGCTACACCTTC.

This chain connects TRBV5-4 to TRBJ2-3, with 9 bases identical to TRBD2. This CDR3 is 14 amino acids long. V lost 3 bases and J lost 4; bases outside the gene matches: 3. CDR1 is SGHNT and CDR2 is YYREEE in the germline V gene (reference sequence). The CDR3 reads CASSSQREADTQYF. In DNA form, the CDR3 reads TGTGCCAGCAGCTCCCAGCGGGAGGCAGATACGCAGTATTTT.

For the CDR3, the DNA is TGTGCCAGCAGCTTTACTAAATACAATGAGCAGTTCTTC. Translated: CASSFTKYNEQFF. The chain joins TRBV11-3 to TRBJ2-1; D is unresolved. The CDR3 runs to 13 residues. V lost 3 bases to trimming and J lost 4 bases, with 7 bases between them. CDR1 and CDR2 from the germline V gene are SGHNT and YENEEA.

The genes are TRBV9 and TRBJ2-1, with 7 bases fitting TRBD2. Per germline, CDR1 SGDLS and CDR2 YYNGEE. J lost 0 bases, V lost 0 bases, and 3 bases had no gene match. The CDR3 is 16 amino acids. The CDR3 sequence: CASSVEAGSSYNEQFF. In DNA form, the CDR3 reads TGTGCCAGCAGCGTAGAAGCGGGGAGCTCCTACAATGAGCAGTTCTTC.

This clone was observed once. The chain combines TRBV27 with TRBJ1-3, with TRBD1 identical over 7 bases. Trimming at V came to 6 bases and at J to 9 bases, leaving 14 bases not matched to a gene. The CDR3 runs 15 residues. CDR1 is MNHEY and CDR2 is SMNVEV in the germline V gene (reference sequence). CDR3 region: CASRPGQNFPGTIYF. For the CDR3, the DNA is TGTGCCAGCAGGCCGGGACAGAATTTCCCTGGCACCATATATTTT.

This clone was picked up a small number of times. J is TRBJ2-7 and V is TRBV7-2, with 7 bases identical to TRBD1. CDR3 length: 13 residues. V dropped 5 bases and J dropped 4; count of bases not matched to a gene: 5. Germline CDR1 and CDR2: SGHTA and FQGNSA. CDR3 coding DNA: TGTGCCAGCAGCCTAAGGGGGCCGTACGAGCAGTACTTC. Translation gives CASSLRGPYEQYF.